Listed here is a single T cell receptor beta chain. Patients at the Seattle site were enrolled during active infection and followed longitudinally. The method was immunoSEQ multiplex PCR; TCRdb's version includes in-frame clones alone and lacks a portion of them. The sample has just under 350,000 clones, around nine tenths seen once. Trimming took 10 bases from V and 1 from J, leaving 16 bases between them. CDR3 size: 14 residues. The germline V gene has CDR1 MDHEN and CDR2 SYDVKM. The data derive from a study of blood T cell repertoires in COVID-19. In the study overall: Samples came from the United States, Italy and Spain, spanning acute and convalescent COVID-19. PBMCs, B-cell-depleted T cells, or T cells were the source of the cDNA or gDNA that made up the material.

Sequences were obtained from peripheral blood. V is TRBV28 and J is TRBJ1-1; D is unresolved. This receptor was identified in a woman in her 70s with COVID-19, enrolled during active disease. DNA of the CDR3: TGTGCCACCTTGTCGGGGAAATGGAACACTGAAGCTTTCTTT. This gives the protein CATLSGKWNTEAFF.